This T cell receptor beta chain was sequenced during a study of cytomegalovirus exposure and HLA in healthy donors. The wider study: The Caucasian-associated ancestry cluster contained approximately 81% of the approximately 410 genotyped donors. Study results and limitations: Cytomegalovirus-associated TCR beta chains were listed, numbering 150 to 200. Information on immune exposure was restricted to one variable (CMV serostatus).

In the case of this clone: Antigen specificity is unknown.

It was with 60 Vbeta and 13 Jbeta primers that the PCR ran. Assay: immunoSEQ multiplex PCR; the TCRdb copy retains only in-frame clones and omits some. The sample holds some 250,000 clones, about four fifths seen once. What was sequenced was PBMCs. This clonotype was obtained from a woman in her forties in good health and CMV-seropositive.

The CDR3 nucleotides read TGCGCCAGCAGCTTGGATGAGGGTGCAGGACAGCCCCAGCATTTT. It is translated as CASSLDEGAGQPQHF. The chain carries TRBV5-1 and TRBJ1-5; no clear D gene. Germline lookup yields CDR1 SGHRS and CDR2 YFSETQ. The CDR3 sequence is 15 residues long. With 0 bases removed from V and 7 bases from J, the gap between germline ends came to 14 bases. The variable domain in full, completed from reference TRBV5-1 and TRBJ1-5, reads KAGVTQTPRYLIKTRGQQVTLSCSPISGHRSVSWYQQTPGQGLQFLFEYFSETQRNKGNFPGRFSGRQFSNSRSEMNVSTLELGDSALYLCASSLDEGAGQPQHFGDGTRLSIL.